These 17 T cell receptor beta chains originate from one sample sequenced in a study of molecular identifiers for immune sequencing clone quantification. TCRdb re-analysed the PCR reads in MiXCR, keeping a single row per CDR3 protein. Here the sample spans over 600,000 distinct CDR3 sequences, 15% to 20% being singletons. The material sequenced was naive CD8+ T cells from blood, with Jurkat cell RNA spiked in. Subset indicated: FACS-sorted CD8+CD4-CCR7+CD45RA+ naive T cells. These receptors were obtained from a human donor in good health. Some libraries in this study had Jurkat cell RNA spiked in.

As for this clonotype: A read error is possible here, since a much larger clone lies one base away. V is TRBV7-9 and J is TRBJ2-2; tentatively, D is TRBD1 or TRBD2 (5 bases each). Per the germline V gene, CDR1 is SEHNR and CDR2 is FQNEAQ (reference sequence). V was cut by 8 bases and J by 5 bases, with 12 bases left in between. The CDR3 length is 13 residues. CDR3 sequence (DNA): TGTGCCAGCGCCCCCAGGGAGACCGGGGAGCTGTTTTTT. It specifies CASAPRETGELFF.

This clonotype was detected many times. The genes are TRBV18 and TRBJ2-6; 12 nucleotides line up with TRBD2. The V segment lost 2 bases and the J segment 0 bases; nucleotides outside the gene matches: 2. This CDR3 comprises 18 residues. The germline gives CDR1 KGHSH, CDR2 LQKENI. The DNA for the CDR3 is TGTGCCAGCTCACCAGGACTAGCGGGGATCTCTGGGGCCAACGTCCTGACTTTC. It yields the protein CASSPGLAGISGANVLTF.

The rearrangement joins TRBV12-5 to TRBJ2-7; 9 bases fit TRBD1. The CDR3 is made up of 14 amino acids. Germline-derived CDR1 and CDR2 are LGHNT and FRNRAP. V gave up 6 bases and J gave up 3 bases; unmatched junction bases: 6. The CDR3 DNA follows: TGTGCTAGTGGCTCCGGGACAGGGATCTACGAGCAGTACTTC. Its protein is CASGSGTGIYEQYF.

This rearrangement joins TRBV27 to TRBJ2-1; 7 nucleotides align to TRBD1. V trimming: 6 bases; J trimming: 5 bases; junction bases outside the gene matches: 4. Germline V lookup: CDR1 MNHEY, CDR2 SMNVEV (reference sequence). The CDR3 is made up of 13 amino acids. Written as DNA, the CDR3 is TGTGCCAGCAGCCACGACAGGGACAATGAGCAGTTCTTC. This gives the protein CASSHDRDNEQFF.

This clonotype was seen repeatedly, ten times or more. The J gene is TRBJ2-2, the V gene TRBV18; weak D call: TRBD2 (5 bases). The CDR3 loop spans 13 amino acids. Per the germline V gene, CDR1 is KGHSH and CDR2 is LQKENI. Deletions cut 10 bases from V and 2 bases from J, with 11 bases between. The DNA of the CDR3 is TGTGCCACCAAGAGGGAAAACACCGGGGAGCTGTTTTTT. Translating gives CATKRENTGELFF.

Turning to this clonotype: A much bigger clone sits one base away, suggesting this may be a read error. The CDR3 sequence: CASRQARDRVYEQYF. DNA for the CDR3: TGCGCCAGCAGACAAGCCCGGGACAGGGTCTACGAGCAGTACTTC. V and J are TRBV5-1 and TRBJ2-7; 9 nucleotides line up with TRBD1. Germline CDR1 SGHRS, CDR2 YFSETQ. V was pared by 5 bases and J by 3 bases, with 9 bases of the junction left unmatched. This CDR3 comprises 15 residues.

This clonotype was counted at least ten times. The chain carries TRBV28 and TRBJ2-7, with TRBD2 identical over 7 bases. Per the germline V gene, CDR1 is MDHEN and CDR2 is SYDVKM. There are 15 residues in the CDR3. J gave up 2 bases and V 2 bases, and 6 bases lay outside the gene matches. CDR3 bases: TGTGCCAGCAGTTTAGGACTAGTGCCCCCCTACGAGCAGTACTTC. Protein: CASSLGLVPPYEQYF.

This clonotype occurred many times. The chain links TRBV12-5 to TRBJ1-1; no definite D call. Trimming cost V 4 bases and J 4 bases, with 13 bases left between them. Germline CDR1 and CDR2: LGHNT and FRNRAP. The CDR3 is made up of 14 amino acids. CDR3 residues: CASGSPAASTEAFF. CDR3 nucleotide sequence: TGTGCTAGTGGTTCCCCAGCCGCGAGCACTGAAGCTTTCTTT.

This clonotype was detected only a few times. V and J are TRBV9 and TRBJ2-7, with 8 bases that match TRBD1. CDR1 is SGDLS and CDR2 is YYNGEE in the germline V gene. CDR3 length: 15 amino acids. Trimming removed 4 bases from V and 5 bases from J; junction bases left unmatched: 11. The CDR3 region has the DNA TGTGCCAGCAGCCCAAAGGACAGGGAGCGCAACGAGCAGTACTTC. Amino acid sequence: CASSPKDRERNEQYF.

This chain links TRBV12-3 or TRBV12-4 with TRBJ2-1, with D unclear. The CDR3 contains 13 residues. The V and J ends lost 0 bases and 10 bases respectively, with 10 bases between them. The CDR3 spells CASSLAQSWEQFF. The DNA for the CDR3 is TGTGCCAGCAGTTTAGCCCAGTCATGGGAGCAGTTCTTC.

Comment on this clonotype: Sequence at one end of the junction differs from germline and may be a read error. The V gene is TRBV7-2, the J gene TRBJ2-7; 7 bases align to TRBD2. This CDR3 is built from 14 residues. In germline, CDR1 is SGHTA, CDR2 FQGNSA. Here the CDR3 DNA reads TGTGCCAGCAGCTTAGCGGGAGGGAGGTACGAGCAGTGCTTC. This encodes CASSLAGGRYEQCF.

As for this clonotype: This clone may be a read error of a much larger clone one base away. This chain joins TRBV11-2 and TRBJ2-5, with D possibly matching TRBD1 (5 bases). V was shortened by 2 bases and J by 7 bases, with 11 bases between the two germline ends. Germline loops: CDR1 SGHAT, CDR2 FQNNGV. This CDR3 contains 13 residues. The CDR3 is CASSLFGAGTQYF. CDR3 DNA: TGTGCCAGCAGCTTATTTGGGGCCGGGACCCAGTACTTC. Full variable domain (missing parts from reference TRBV11-2 and TRBJ2-5): EAGVAQSPRYKIIEKRQSVAFWCNPISGHATLYWYQQILGQGPKLLIQFQNNGVVDDSQLPKDRFSAERLKGVDSTLKIQPAKLEDSAVYLCASSLFGAGTQYFGPGTRLLVL.

This clonotype showed up many times. This chain uses TRBV7-2 with TRBJ1-1; no clear D gene. This CDR3 comprises 15 residues. Per germline, CDR1 SGHTA and CDR2 FQGNSA. V was clipped by 3 bases and J by 1 base, with 12 bases between them. The CDR3 protein is CASSFSPPQNTEAFF. CDR3 in DNA: TGTGCCAGCAGCTTTAGCCCCCCCCAGAACACTGAAGCTTTCTTT.

The J gene is TRBJ2-5, the V gene TRBV12-3 or TRBV12-4, with 9 bases lining up with TRBD1. J lost 4 bases, V lost 5 bases, and 8 bases had no gene match. The CDR3 is 15 residues long. CDR3 loop: CASSHRGHGRETQYF. The CDR3, as DNA: TGTGCCAGCAGTCACAGGGGGCATGGACGAGAGACCCAGTACTTC.

The chain has TRBV6-4 and TRBJ2-3, with 7 positions matching TRBD2. Per germline, CDR1 MRHNA and CDR2 SNTAGT. CDR3 length equals 17 residues. V lost 6 bases, J lost 2 bases, and 14 bases stayed unmatched. This chain's CDR3 is CASSRIFGGEATDTQYF. The CDR3 region has the DNA TGTGCCAGCAGCAGAATCTTTGGGGGGGAGGCCACAGATACGCAGTATTTT.

This clonotype was found many times. The chain combines TRBV24-1 with TRBJ2-1; 14 bases agree with TRBD2. The CDR3 is made up of 18 amino acids. The germline CDR1 and CDR2 sequences are KGHDR and SFDVKD. V shed 2 bases, J shed 2 bases, and the junction held 4 bases outside the gene matches. CDR3 protein: CATSDSGTSGGPYNEQFF. CDR3 sequence (DNA): TGTGCCACCAGTGATTCCGGGACTAGCGGGGGCCCCTACAATGAGCAGTTCTTC.

This clonotype was seen ten or more times. The chain employs TRBV7-2 and TRBJ2-1, with TRBD2 as a possible D gene (5 bases). V gave up 1 base and J gave up 3 bases, with 13 bases separating them. Per the germline V gene, CDR1 is SGHTA and CDR2 is FQGNSA. The CDR3 covers 16 residues. The CDR3 region is CASSLEPSIVYNEQFF. The CDR3 region has the DNA TGTGCCAGCAGCTTAGAACCTAGCATCGTCTACAATGAGCAGTTCTTC.